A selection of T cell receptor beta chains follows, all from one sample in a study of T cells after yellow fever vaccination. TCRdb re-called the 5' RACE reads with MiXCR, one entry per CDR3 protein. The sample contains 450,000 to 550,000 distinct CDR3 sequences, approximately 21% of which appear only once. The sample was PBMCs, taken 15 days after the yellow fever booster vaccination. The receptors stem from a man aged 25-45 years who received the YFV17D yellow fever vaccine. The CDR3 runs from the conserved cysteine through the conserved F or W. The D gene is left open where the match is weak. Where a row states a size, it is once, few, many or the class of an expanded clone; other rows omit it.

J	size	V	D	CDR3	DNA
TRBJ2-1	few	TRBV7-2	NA	CASSLERSYNEQFF	TGTGCCAGCAGCCTAGAGAGGTCCTACAATGAGCAGTTCTTC
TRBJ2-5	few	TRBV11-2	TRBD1	CASSLETTGQGRKTQYF	TGTGCCAGCAGCTTAGAGACAACGGGACAGGGTAGGAAGACCCAGTACTTC
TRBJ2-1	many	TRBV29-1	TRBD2	CSVESSGGSYNEQFF	TGCAGCGTTGAAAGTAGCGGGGGCTCCTACAATGAGCAGTTCTTC
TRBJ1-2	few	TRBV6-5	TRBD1	CASSYSSTGSMIGYTF	TGTGCCAGCAGTTATAGCTCGACAGGGTCTATGATTGGCTACACCTTC
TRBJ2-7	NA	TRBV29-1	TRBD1	CSTGQGAGEQYF	TGCAGCACAGGACAGGGGGCGGGCGAGCAGTACTTC
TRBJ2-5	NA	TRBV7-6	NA	CASSSRRGFSQETQYF	TGTGCCAGCAGCTCACGGCGGGGTTTCTCACAAGAGACCCAGTACTTC
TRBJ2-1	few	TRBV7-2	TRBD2	CASSSQLAGRYNEQFF	TGTGCCAGCAGCTCCCAACTAGCGGGCCGCTACAATGAGCAGTTCTTC
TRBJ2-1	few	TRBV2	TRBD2	CASKGLAGGYNEQFF	TGTGCCAGCAAGGGACTAGCGGGAGGGTACAATGAGCAGTTCTTC
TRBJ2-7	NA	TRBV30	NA	CAWSAGFNEQYF	TGTGCCTGGAGCGCGGGATTCAACGAGCAGTACTTC
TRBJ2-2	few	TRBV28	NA	CASSEEASGELFF	TGTGCCAGCAGTGAGGAGGCGAGCGGGGAGCTGTTTTTT
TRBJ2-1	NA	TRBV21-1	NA	CASSKLFLRTRDPRYNEQFF	TGTGCCAGCAGCAAACTTTTTTTGCGGACTAGGGACCCTCGATACAATGAGCAGTTCTTC
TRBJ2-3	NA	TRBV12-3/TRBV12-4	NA	CASRGSGSDTQYF	TGTGCCAGCAGGGGTAGCGGCTCAGATACGCAGTATTTT
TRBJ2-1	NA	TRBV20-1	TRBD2	CSAILAGGYNEQFF	TGCAGTGCAATTCTAGCGGGAGGGTACAATGAGCAGTTCTTC
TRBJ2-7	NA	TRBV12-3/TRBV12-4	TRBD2	CASSTGTSGRGKYF	TGTGCCAGCAGTACCGGGACTAGCGGGAGAGGAAAGTACTTC
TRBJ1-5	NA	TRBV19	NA	CASTLGGLPQHF	TGTGCCAGTACTCTTGGGGGGTTGCCCCAGCATTTT
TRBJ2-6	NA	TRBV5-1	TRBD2	CASRYGTSGSFGGANVLTF	TGCGCCAGCAGATATGGGACTAGCGGGAGTTTTGGTGGGGCCAACGTCCTGACTTTC
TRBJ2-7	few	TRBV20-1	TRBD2	CSARDLLAGAYEQYF	TGCAGTGCTAGAGATTTGCTAGCGGGAGCCTACGAGCAGTACTTC
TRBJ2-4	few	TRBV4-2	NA	CASSQEGELVDNIQYF	TGTGCCAGCAGCCAAGAGGGGGAACTGGTAGATAACATTCAGTACTTC
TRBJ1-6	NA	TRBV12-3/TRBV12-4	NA	CASSTGIGSPLHF	TGTGCCAGCAGTACAGGGATTGGATCACCCCTCCACTTT
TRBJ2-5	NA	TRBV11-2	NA	CASSLRNGLGTQYF	TGTGCCAGCAGCTTAAGGAACGGATTAGGGACCCAGTACTTC
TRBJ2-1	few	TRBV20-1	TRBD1	CSARDWTGGGYNEQFF	TGCAGTGCTAGAGATTGGACAGGGGGCGGGTACAATGAGCAGTTCTTC
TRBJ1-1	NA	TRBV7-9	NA	CASSLGPAPEAFF	TGTGCCAGCAGCTTAGGACCGGCTCCTGAAGCTTTCTTT
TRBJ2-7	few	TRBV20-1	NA	CSARDGGRTSYEQYF	TGCAGTGCTAGAGATGGAGGGAGGACGAGCTACGAGCAGTACTTC
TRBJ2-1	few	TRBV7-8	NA	CASSLGTWSSYNEQFF	TGTGCCAGCAGCTTAGGGACGTGGAGCTCCTACAATGAGCAGTTCTTC
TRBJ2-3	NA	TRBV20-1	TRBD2	CSASLAEPTDTQYF	TGCAGTGCTAGCCTAGCGGAACCCACAGATACGCAGTATTTT
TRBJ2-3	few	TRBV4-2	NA	CASSQGRTTDTQYF	TGTGCCAGCAGCCAAGGTCGGACCACAGATACGCAGTATTTT
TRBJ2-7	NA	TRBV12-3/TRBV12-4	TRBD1	CASSQTGSPETYEQYF	TGTGCCAGCAGTCAGACAGGGTCACCCGAGACCTACGAGCAGTACTTC
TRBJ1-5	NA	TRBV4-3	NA	CASSQILEISNQPQHF	TGCGCCAGCAGCCAAATTCTAGAGATTAGCAATCAGCCCCAGCATTTT
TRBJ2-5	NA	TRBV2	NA	CASSERETPGRKTQYF	TGTGCCAGCAGTGAACGGGAAACCCCGGGGAGGAAGACCCAGTACTTC
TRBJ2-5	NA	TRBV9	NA	CASSVGGRGGRETQYF	TGTGCCAGCAGCGTAGGTGGTAGGGGGGGTCGAGAGACCCAGTACTTC
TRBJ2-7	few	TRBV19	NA	CASSIPGTYEQYF	TGTGCCAGTAGTATCCCCGGTACCTACGAGCAGTACTTC
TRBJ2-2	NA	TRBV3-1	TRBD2	CASSQWAGVNTGELFF	TGTGCCAGCAGCCAATGGGCGGGAGTCAACACCGGGGAGCTGTTTTTT
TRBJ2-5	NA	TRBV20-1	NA	CSARDLRETQYF	TGCAGTGCTAGAGATCTGCGGGAGACCCAGTACTTC
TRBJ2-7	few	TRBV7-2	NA	CASSGAGSSYEQYF	TGTGCCAGCAGCGGAGCCGGGTCGTCCTACGAGCAGTACTTC
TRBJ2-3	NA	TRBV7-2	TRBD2	CASTHDPAGGRGDTQYF	TGTGCCAGCACCCATGACCCAGCGGGAGGCCGGGGGGATACGCAGTATTTT
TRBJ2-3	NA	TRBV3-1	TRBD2	CASSLGLAGGGAPSAQYF	TGTGCCAGCAGCCTCGGACTAGCGGGAGGGGGGGCTCCCTCTGCGCAGTATTTT
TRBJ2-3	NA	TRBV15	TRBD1	CATSRDTGVTDTQYF	TGTGCCACCAGCAGAGATACAGGGGTGACAGATACGCAGTATTTT
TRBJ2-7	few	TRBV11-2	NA	CASSFGWSYEQYF	TGTGCCAGCAGCTTTGGCTGGTCCTACGAGCAGTACTTC
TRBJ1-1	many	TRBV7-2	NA	CASSLTRPTEAFF	TGTGCCAGCAGCTTAACGAGACCCACTGAAGCTTTCTTT
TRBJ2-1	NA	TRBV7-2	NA	CASSSTQGYNEQFF	TGTGCCAGCAGCTCGACACAGGGCTACAATGAGCAGTTCTTC
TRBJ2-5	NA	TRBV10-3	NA	CATTTNPQETQYF	TGTGCCACTACAACCAACCCGCAAGAGACCCAGTACTTC
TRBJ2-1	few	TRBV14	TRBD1	CASSLRQGSEQFF	TGTGCCAGCAGCCTACGACAGGGGAGTGAGCAGTTCTTC
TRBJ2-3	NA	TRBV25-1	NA	CASNPDSTDTQYF	TGTGCCAGCAACCCCGACAGCACAGATACGCAGTATTTT
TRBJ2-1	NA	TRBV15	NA	CATSRTSGTSYNEQFF	TGTGCCACCAGCAGGACCTCCGGGACTTCTTACAATGAGCAGTTCTTC
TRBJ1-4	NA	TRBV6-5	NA	CASSPTASLEKLFF	TGTGCCAGCAGCCCGACAGCGTCACTAGAAAAACTGTTTTTT
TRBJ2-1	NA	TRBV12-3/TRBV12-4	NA	CASSPENRDYEQFF	TGTGCCAGCAGTCCCGAGAACCGGGACTATGAGCAGTTCTTC
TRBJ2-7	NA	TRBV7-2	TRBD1	CASSITGTASEQYF	TGTGCCAGCAGCATAACCGGGACAGCCTCCGAGCAGTACTTC
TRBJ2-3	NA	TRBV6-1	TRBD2	CASRGLAGGPTDTQYF	TGTGCCAGCAGAGGACTAGCGGGAGGGCCCACAGATACGCAGTATTTT
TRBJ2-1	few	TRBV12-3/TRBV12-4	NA	CASSYGKGNEQFF	TGTGCCAGCAGTTACGGGAAGGGCAATGAGCAGTTCTTC
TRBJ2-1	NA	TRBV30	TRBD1	CAWSSGTGRNEQFF	TGTGCCTGGAGCTCCGGGACAGGGAGGAATGAGCAGTTCTTC
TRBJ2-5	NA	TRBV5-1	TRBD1	CASSRNRGRETQYF	TGCGCCAGCAGTCGAAACAGGGGCCGGGAGACCCAGTACTTC
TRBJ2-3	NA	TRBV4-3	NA	CASSQDLPERTDTQYF	TGCGCCAGCAGCCAAGATCTGCCTGAACGCACAGATACGCAGTATTTT
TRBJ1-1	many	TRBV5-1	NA	CASSLGAGNTEAFF	TGTGCCAGCAGCTTAGGGGCAGGGAACACTGAAGCTTTCTTT